These 20 T cell receptor beta chains originate from one sample sequenced in a study of spatial heterogeneity in lung cancer. Documented time point: sample taken at primary tumor resection. TCRdb itself ran the 5' RACE reads through MiXCR, one entry per CDR3 protein. The top ten hold 25% to 30% of the sample, which has 35,000 to 45,000 distinct CDR3 sequences, approximately 5.6% seen once. The input for sequencing was PBMCs, taken at surgery. These TCRs come from a female donor with early-stage non-small cell lung cancer.

Ten or more counts support this clonotype. The chain has TRBV4-3 and TRBJ2-1, with unresolved D. Between the trimmed V and J ends, which lost 0 bases and 12 bases, there was a span of 9 bases. Germline V lookup: CDR1 LGHNA, CDR2 YSLEER. The CDR3 runs 12 residues. The CDR3 protein is CASSQEDGWQFF. The DNA for the CDR3 is TGCGCCAGCAGCCAAGAAGACGGTTGGCAGTTCTTC.

This clonotype was counted a few times. The J gene is TRBJ1-1, the V gene TRBV15; TRBD1 matches at 7 bases. CDR1 LNHNV and CDR2 YYDKDF come from the germline V gene (reference sequence). CDR3 length equals 16 residues. Trimming removed 2 bases from V and 5 bases from J; junction bases left unmatched: 11. CDR3 region: CATSRWDGRGTTEAFF. In DNA form, the CDR3 reads TGTGCCACCAGCAGATGGGACGGCAGGGGGACGACTGAAGCTTTCTTT.

CDR3 in DNA: TGTGCCTGGAGTGTAACCAGGACAGGCCTCTCTGGGGCCAACGTCCTGACTTTC. It yields the protein CAWSVTRTGLSGANVLTF. J is TRBJ2-6 and V is TRBV30, with TRBD1 matching over 7 bases. V was clipped by 0 bases and J by 0 bases; unmatched bases: 8. Germline V gene sequence: CDR1 GTSNPN, CDR2 SVGIG (reference sequence). The CDR3 runs 18 residues.

This clonotype was seen at least ten times. The V and J genes are TRBV28 and TRBJ2-5; 10 positions agree with TRBD2. The CDR3 loop spans 15 amino acids. The V gene's germline CDR1 is MDHEN and CDR2 SYDVKM. Germline trimming cut 4 bases from V and 0 bases from J; bases unmatched to any gene: 2. The CDR3 loop reads CASSSSGGYQETQYF. CDR3 DNA sequence: TGTGCCAGCAGTTCTAGCGGGGGCTACCAAGAGACCCAGTACTTC.

This clonotype occurred many times. The genes are TRBV6-4 and TRBJ1-5; D remains ambiguous. The germline V and J ends were trimmed by 2 bases and 4 bases, with 12 bases remaining between them. This CDR3 has 15 amino acids. Germline V gene data show CDR1 as MRHNA and CDR2 as SNTAGT. The CDR3 DNA reads TGTGCCAGCAGTGACGGTTGGAGGGTAAATCAGCCCCAGCATTTT. Translating gives CASSDGWRVNQPQHF.

This clonotype showed up just a few times. The chain is built from TRBV12-3 or TRBV12-4 and TRBJ1-2; D is unresolved. V was pared by 8 bases and J by 0 bases, with 16 bases between. This CDR3 spans 15 amino acids. CDR3 region: CASAIGQKANYGYTF. The CDR3 nucleotides are TGTGCCAGCGCCATAGGCCAGAAGGCTAACTATGGCTACACCTTC.

This clonotype has at least ten counts. V is TRBV10-3 and J is TRBJ2-7; 7 bases are a match to TRBD1. The CDR3 covers 12 residues. CDR1 ENHRY and CDR2 SYGVKD come from the germline V gene. V shed 8 bases, J shed 5 bases, and the junction held 6 bases outside the gene matches. This chain's CDR3 is CAIVGTENEQYF. The CDR3 nucleotides read TGTGCCATCGTTGGGACAGAAAACGAGCAGTACTTC.

This clonotype has ten or more counts. The chain combines TRBV7-2 with TRBJ2-2; tentative D call: TRBD1 (5 bases). Germline loops: CDR1 SGHTA, CDR2 FQGNSA. The length of the CDR3 is 14 residues. The CDR3 loop is CATKQESNTGELFF. Here the CDR3 DNA reads TGTGCTACCAAACAGGAGTCGAACACCGGGGAGCTGTTTTTT.

The rearrangement joins TRBV5-6 to TRBJ1-3; D unclear. Germline CDR1 SGHDT, CDR2 YYEEEE. The CDR3 contains 13 residues. Trimming removed 2 bases from V and 7 bases from J, with 10 bases in between. CDR3 region: CASSFVSSNTIYF. The CDR3 DNA reads TGTGCCAGCAGCTTCGTATCTAGTAACACCATATATTTT.

In its sample, this clonotype was seen a few times. The chain is built from TRBV7-3 and TRBJ1-6, with D possibly matching TRBD1 (5 bases). The V and J ends lost 5 bases and 14 bases respectively, with 16 bases between them. Germline V CDR1 and CDR2: SGHTA, FQGTGA. The CDR3 totals 13 residues. CDR3 sequence (DNA): TGTGCCAGCAGCCAAAGCGGGGCTGAGGCCCTCCACTTT. This translates into CASSQSGAEALHF.

This clonotype was seen ten or more times. V usage is TRBV5-1 and J usage is TRBJ1-5, with D possibly matching TRBD1 (6 bases). The CDR3 length is 15 residues. V shed 0 bases and J shed 4 bases, with 11 bases lying between them. Looked up from germline, CDR1 is SGHRS and CDR2 is YFSETQ. The CDR3 is CASSLGDKENQPQHF. CDR3 nucleotide sequence: TGCGCCAGCAGCTTGGGGGACAAGGAGAATCAGCCCCAGCATTTT.

This clonotype was detected ten times or more. The chain carries TRBV10-2 and TRBJ2-1; D remains ambiguous. CDR3 length: 16 amino acids. The V end was cut by 3 bases, the J end by 2 bases, with 14 bases between. Per germline, CDR1 WSHSY and CDR2 SAAADI. The CDR3 reads CASSDPEVRPYNEQFF. The CDR3 DNA is TGCGCCAGCAGTGACCCCGAGGTACGCCCCTACAATGAGCAGTTCTTC.

At least ten counts were recorded for this clonotype. The V and J genes are TRBV20-1 and TRBJ2-7, with 7 nucleotides matching TRBD1. J was trimmed by 3 bases and V by 3 bases; bases with no gene match: 8. The CDR3 is 14 residues long. Germline V gene data show CDR1 as DFQATT and CDR2 as SNEGSKA (reference sequence). The CDR3 spells CSASPRAGGYEQYF. In DNA form, the CDR3 reads TGCAGTGCTAGTCCTCGGGCAGGGGGCTACGAGCAGTACTTC.

This clonotype was recorded many times. The V and J genes are TRBV2 and TRBJ2-7; no clear D gene. V lost 6 bases and J 3 bases, leaving 6 bases between the germline ends. CDR1 is SNHLY, CDR2 FYNNEI, per germline. The CDR3 has 11 amino acids. This CDR3 reads CASSMIYEQYF. The CDR3 DNA follows: TGTGCCAGCAGCATGATCTACGAGCAGTACTTC.

This clonotype was seen repeatedly, ten times or more. The chain couples TRBV19 to TRBJ1-1, with D tentatively TRBD1 (5 bases). The length of the CDR3 is 15 residues. Germline-derived CDR1 and CDR2 are LNHDA and SQIVND (reference sequence). The V end lost 8 bases, the J end lost 4 bases, and 20 bases lay between the germline ends. CDR3 bases: TGTGCCAGTGCCTCCCGCAGGGACGGGATCACTGAAGCTTTCTTT. Translated: CASASRRDGITEAFF. The complete variable domain, with remaining parts taken from reference TRBV19 and TRBJ1-1, reads DGGITQSPKYLFRKEGQNVTLSCEQNLNHDAMYWYRQDPGQGLRLIYYSQIVNDFQKGDIAEGYSVSREKKESFPLTVTSAQKNPTAFYLCASASRRDGITEAFFGQGTRLTVV.

This clonotype was counted many times. The rearrangement links TRBV5-1 to TRBJ1-2; TRBD1 aligns across 7 bases. The J segment lost 4 bases and the V segment lost 0 bases, leaving 12 bases of the junction unmatched. CDR1 SGHRS and CDR2 YFSETQ come from the germline V gene. The CDR3 has 17 residues. The CDR3 loop is CASSLEGQPTTPYGYTF. The CDR3 coding sequence is TGCGCCAGCAGCTTGGAGGGACAGCCCACAACTCCCTATGGCTACACCTTC.

The chain links TRBV20-1 to TRBJ1-2; D ambiguous. Germline V CDR1 and CDR2: DFQATT, SNEGSKA (reference sequence). V gave up 3 bases and J gave up 5 bases, with 10 bases separating them. CDR3 length equals 12 residues. CDR3 amino acids: CSARARTYGYTF. The CDR3 bases are TGCAGTGCTAGGGCCCGTACTTATGGCTACACCTTC.

Only a few counts were recorded for this clonotype. The chain joins TRBV15 to TRBJ2-4, with D hard to call. There are 14 residues in the CDR3. The germline V gene has CDR1 LNHNV and CDR2 YYDKDF (reference sequence). Trimming cost V 4 bases and J 0 bases, with 7 bases left between them. The CDR3 nucleotides read TGTGCCACCAGCAATGACCTAGCCAAAAACATTCAGTACTTC. Its protein is CATSNDLAKNIQYF.

In its sample, this clonotype was seen many times. This chain uses TRBV9 with TRBJ2-1, with D tentatively TRBD1 (5 bases). The V gene lost 0 bases and the J gene lost 0 bases, with 7 bases spanning the gap. The CDR3 runs to 15 residues. Germline lookup yields CDR1 SGDLS and CDR2 YYNGEE. The CDR3 DNA sequence: TGTGCCAGCAGCGTAGAGCAGGGCTCCTACAATGAGCAGTTCTTC. Translated, it gives CASSVEQGSYNEQFF.

This clonotype has at least ten counts. The chain employs TRBV7-7 and TRBJ1-4; a possible D gene is TRBD1 (5 bases). The V end lost 5 bases, the J end lost 8 bases, and 12 bases lay between the germline ends. The germline V gene has CDR1 SSHAT and CDR2 FNYEAQ (reference sequence). The CDR3 covers 13 residues. The CDR3 DNA follows: TGTGCCAGCAGCCCCAGGGAGGGAGAAAAACTGTTTTTT. Translation: CASSPREGEKLFF. Full variable domain (remainder filled in from reference TRBV7-7 and TRBJ1-4): GAGVSQSPRYKVTKRGQDVTLRCDPISSHATLYWYQQALGQGPEFLTYFNYEAQPDKSGLPSDRFSAERPEGSISTLTIQRTEQRDSAMYRCASSPREGEKLFFGSGTQLSVL.